Sequencing of this TCR beta chain was carried out in a study of graft-versus-host responses after intestinal transplantation. The CDR3 covers 17 residues. The germline V gene has CDR1 LGHNA and CDR2 YNFKEQ. Only in-frame clones appear in the TCRdb table, and some are missing; sequencing was by immunoSEQ multiplex PCR. The sample includes over 120,000 clones, about 90% of them seen just once. Regarding the study as a whole: Investigators detected GvH clones in recipient marrow, with some emerging earlier in ileum or blood.

As concerns this clone: Its antigen is unidentified.

Sequenced here: unstimulated CD4+ T cells sorted from spleen or lymph node cells, sampled before intestinal transplant. The source is a human donor who received an intestinal transplant. The J gene is TRBJ2-5, the V gene TRBV4-2; 11 nucleotides line up with TRBD1. The J call could be wrong; TRBJ2-7 is a better fit for the DNA end. DNA of the CDR3: TGTGCCAGCAGCCAGAGGGGCCTAGGGACAGGGGGGAACGAGCAGTACTTC. It translates to CASSQRGLGTGGNEQYF.